The present T cell receptor beta chain was sequenced within a study of cytomegalovirus exposure and HLA in healthy donors. Study-level information: Among the approximately 370 donors who were genotyped, about 80% fell in the genetic ancestry cluster that is associated with self-reported Caucasian donors.

With respect to this clone: Its cognate antigen is unknown.

Study results and caveats: The productive fraction for most TCR beta V segments was about 87% or about 30% in an earlier analysis. A few chains linked to CMV were shown in vitro to be specific for CMV antigens.

The PCR was carried out with 60 Vbeta primers and 13 Jbeta primers. TCRdb's copy holds only in-frame clones and misses some; the assay was immunoSEQ multiplex PCR. Found here are some 150,000 clones, 70% to 90% of them singletons; the top ten hold about 2.4%. Germline loops: CDR1 GTSNPN, CDR2 SVGIG (reference sequence). The CDR3 runs 15 residues. The V and J ends lost 5 bases and 2 bases, in that order; junction bases with no gene match: 8. This chain uses TRBV30 with TRBJ2-3, with TRBD2 matching over 9 bases. The TCR sequence derives from a woman younger than 30 in good health and CMV-seronegative. Sequenced: PBMCs. Here the CDR3 reads CAWSSLAGVTDTQYF. The CDR3 DNA follows: TGTGCCTGGTCATCCTTAGCGGGAGTCACAGATACGCAGTATTTT.